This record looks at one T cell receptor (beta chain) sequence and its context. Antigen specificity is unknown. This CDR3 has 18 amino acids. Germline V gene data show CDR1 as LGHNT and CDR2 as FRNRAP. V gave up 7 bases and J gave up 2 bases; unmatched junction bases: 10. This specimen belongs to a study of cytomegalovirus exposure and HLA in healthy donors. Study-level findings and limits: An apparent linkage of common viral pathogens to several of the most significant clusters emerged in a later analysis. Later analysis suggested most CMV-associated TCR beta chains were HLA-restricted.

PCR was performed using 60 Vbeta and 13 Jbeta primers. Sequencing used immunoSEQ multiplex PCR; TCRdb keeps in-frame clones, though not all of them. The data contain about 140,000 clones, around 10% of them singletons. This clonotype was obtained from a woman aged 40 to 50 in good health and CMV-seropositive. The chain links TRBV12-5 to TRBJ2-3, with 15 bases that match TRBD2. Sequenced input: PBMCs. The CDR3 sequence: CASAAGTSGGPFTDTQYF. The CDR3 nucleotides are TGTGCTAGTGCCGCCGGGACTAGCGGGGGGCCATTCACAGATACGCAGTATTTT.